The entry below describes one T cell receptor (beta chain). The method was immunoSEQ multiplex PCR; TCRdb's version includes in-frame clones alone and lacks a portion of them. Among about 320,000 clones listed, approximately 90% were seen once. The sample comes from a study of blood T cell repertoires in COVID-19. The CDR3 extends over 15 amino acids. V gave up 4 bases and J gave up 1 base, with 13 bases separating them. The germline gives CDR1 LGHDT, CDR2 YNNKEL (reference sequence). This TCR came from a woman younger than 45 with COVID-19, enrolled during active disease. Material: peripheral blood. The gene calls are TRBV3-1 (or the pseudogene TRBV3-2) and TRBJ1-1; a weak D match, TRBD1 (5 bases). The DNA for the CDR3 is TGTGCCAGCAGCCCCCGGGGGGGGAGGAACACTGAAGCTTTCTTT. Translated, it gives CASSPRGGRNTEAFF.